Reported below is one T cell receptor beta chain. Its specific antigen is unknown. Per-base qualities were not stored, and no clone one base away is much larger. The CDR3 covers 13 residues, taking in both the cysteine and the phenylalanine. Left in the record is the CDR3 DNA by itself, 39 bases read in frame from the first base. The germline V gene gives CDR1 as SNHLY and CDR2 as FYNNEI. V lost 8 bases and J lost 6 bases, and the count of bases not matched to a germline gene is 6. The immunoSEQ Assay was used to sequence TCR beta CDR3 regions from DNA. From the authors' description of their analysis: T cell density was computed as TCR beta template counts normalized to usable DNA estimated by amplifying housekeeping genes. Using the preseqR package, richness was estimated by extrapolating to 120,000 templates for tissue samples and 400,000 templates for PBMC samples. Clonality was defined as one minus Pielou's evenness. Tissue-enriched TCRs were identified by differential abundance testing using productive amino-acid clonotypes, minimum total count 5 and alpha 0.1. The Jaccard Index and the Morisita Overlap Index were used to measure repertoire overlap between compartments. GLIPH grouped TCR beta CDR3s together with public tetramer-defined viral CDR3s, and a viral motif had to include at least three viral sequences and also show V-gene enrichment. Sourced from immuneACCESS, this table was stored by TCRdb with only in-frame sequences that have V and J called. A share of the clones is absent; for the studies checked, an unresolved V gene accounts for under half, and the remainder has no known explanation. V, J and clone size are taken as reported in that table, and D and trimming were inferred from the DNA itself. Across this sample there are some 9,500 clones, with about 90% seen only once. The ten largest make up under 20% of the sample.

At diagnosis, tumor, uninvolved tumor-adjacent lung and peripheral blood were collected and then preserved as a mix of FFPE and fresh-frozen material. Blood samples were analyzed as peripheral blood mononuclear cells for TCR repertoire profiling. The data were obtained in a study of T cells in localized non-small cell lung cancer (dated by TCRdb to the early 2020s). Describing the broader study: The study examined T cell repertoires in roughly 240 patients with early-stage NSCLC and compared tumors with uninvolved tumor-adjacent lungs. The mean age of the NSCLC patients was about 67 years, with fewer than 150 men and 95 to 110 women. The cohort consisted of 236 treatment-naive NSCLC patients whose localized lung tumors had been resected. What the study reported, not specific to this receptor: Uninvolved tumor-adjacent lung showed the highest T cell clonality, higher than tumor, which suggests more focused antigenic responses in the adjacent lung. Since the design was exploratory, TCR variables were selected using unadjusted p-values with no false-discovery rate correction. Because multi-region tumor sequencing was not performed, intratumor heterogeneity could not be ruled out. Of the top 100 tumor clones, a median of approximately 60 were detected in paired uninvolved adjacent lung; 28 were also among that lung's top 100. Longer overall survival was associated with higher blood T cell density, whereas shorter survival was associated with higher adjacent-lung clonality.

The source was peripheral blood, collected before any cancer treatment. The chain was built from TRBV2 and TRBJ1-4; the junction holds 7 bases that match TRBD1. The receptor was derived from a male donor older than 55 with stage III squamous cell lung carcinoma. The CDR3 protein: CASSRDSYEKLFF. The DNA sequence reads TGTGCCAGCTCCCGGGACAGCTATGAAAAACTGTTTTTT.